Sequencing of this TCR beta chain was carried out in a study of T cell clonality in common variable immunodeficiency. This clone has ten or more counts. Read data end 3 residues before the CDR3 end; the end is taken from the germline J gene. The data were produced by immunoSEQ multiplex PCR, yet TCRdb's version contains in-frame clones alone and is incomplete. The sample gives approximately 30,000 clones, none seen only once, and the top ten clones hold about 3.8%. The V gene's germline CDR1 is LNHDA and CDR2 SQIVND (reference sequence). This CDR3 spans 16 amino acids. V was pared by 3 bases and J by 0 bases, with 4 bases of the junction left unmatched.

The TCR originated in a person between 18 and 75 years old in good health. The chain links TRBV19 to TRBJ2-1, with 8 bases identical to TRBD2. The sequenced material came from peripheral blood mononuclear cells. The part of the CDR3 DNA that was read is TGTGCCAGTAGTATTACTAGCGGACTCTCCTACAATGAG. It codes for CASSITSGLSYNE. The CDR3 in its entirety is CASSITSGLSYNEQFF.